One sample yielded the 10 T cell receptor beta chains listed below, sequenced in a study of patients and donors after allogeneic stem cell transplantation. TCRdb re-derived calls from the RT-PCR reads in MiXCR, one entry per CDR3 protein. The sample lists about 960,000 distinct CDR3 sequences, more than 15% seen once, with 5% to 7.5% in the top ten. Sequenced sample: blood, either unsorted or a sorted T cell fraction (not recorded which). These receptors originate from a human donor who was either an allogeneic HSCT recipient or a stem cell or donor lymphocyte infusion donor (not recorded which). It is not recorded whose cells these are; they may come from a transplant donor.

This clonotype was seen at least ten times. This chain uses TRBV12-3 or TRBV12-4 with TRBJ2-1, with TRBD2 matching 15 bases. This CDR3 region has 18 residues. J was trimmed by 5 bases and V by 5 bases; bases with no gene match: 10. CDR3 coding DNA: TGTGCCAGCAGTCCCTGGACTAGCGGGAGGGTGATTAACAATGAGCAGTTCTTC. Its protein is CASSPWTSGRVINNEQFF.

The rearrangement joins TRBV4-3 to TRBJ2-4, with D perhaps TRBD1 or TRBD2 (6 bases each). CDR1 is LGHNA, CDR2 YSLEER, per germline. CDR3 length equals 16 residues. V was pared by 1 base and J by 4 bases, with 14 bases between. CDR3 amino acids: CASSQGSGGGKNIQYF. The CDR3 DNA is TGCGCCAGCAGCCAAGGATCCGGGGGCGGAAAAAACATTCAGTACTTC.

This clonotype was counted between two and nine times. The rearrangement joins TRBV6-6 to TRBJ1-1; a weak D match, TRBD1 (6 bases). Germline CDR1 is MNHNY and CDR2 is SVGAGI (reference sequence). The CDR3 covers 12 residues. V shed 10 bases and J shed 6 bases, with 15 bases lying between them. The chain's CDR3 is CATTRGGPEAFF. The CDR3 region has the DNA TGTGCCACCACCCGGGGGGGCCCTGAAGCTTTCTTT.

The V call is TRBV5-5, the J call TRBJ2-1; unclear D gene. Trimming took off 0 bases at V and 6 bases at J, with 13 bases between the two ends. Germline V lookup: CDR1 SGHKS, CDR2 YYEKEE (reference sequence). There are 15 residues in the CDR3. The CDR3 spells CASSLAPRATNEQFF. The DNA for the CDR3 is TGTGCCAGCAGCTTGGCCCCACGGGCGACCAATGAGCAGTTCTTC.

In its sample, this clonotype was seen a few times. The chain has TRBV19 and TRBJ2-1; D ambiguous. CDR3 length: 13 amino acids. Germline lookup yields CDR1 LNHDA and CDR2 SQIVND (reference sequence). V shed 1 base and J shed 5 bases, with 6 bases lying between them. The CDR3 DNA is TGTGCCAGTAGTATAGTCCGCGACAATGAGCAGTTCTTC. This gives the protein CASSIVRDNEQFF. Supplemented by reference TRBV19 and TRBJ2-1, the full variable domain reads DGGITQSPKYLFRKEGQNVTLSCEQNLNHDAMYWYRQDPGQGLRLIYYSQIVNDFQKGDIAEGYSVSREKKESFPLTVTSAQKNPTAFYLCASSIVRDNEQFFGPGTRLTVL.

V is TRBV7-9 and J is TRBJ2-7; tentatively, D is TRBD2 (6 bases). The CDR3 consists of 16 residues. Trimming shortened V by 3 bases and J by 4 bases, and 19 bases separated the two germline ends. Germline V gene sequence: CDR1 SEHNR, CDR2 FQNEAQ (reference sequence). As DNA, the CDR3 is TGTGCCAGCAGCTTTTACGAGGATAGCGGTACATACGAGCAGTACTTC. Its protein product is CASSFYEDSGTYEQYF.

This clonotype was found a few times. The CDR3 nucleotides are TGTGCCAGCAGCCTCACATGGGGGAGCTCAGATACGCAGTATTTT. It encodes CASSLTWGSSDTQYF. This rearrangement joins TRBV5-4 to TRBJ2-3; D possibly matches TRBD1 or TRBD2 (5 bases each). V lost 4 bases and J 4 bases, leaving 16 bases between the germline ends. CDR3 length: 15 residues. Germline CDR1 and CDR2: SGHNT and YYREEE (reference sequence).

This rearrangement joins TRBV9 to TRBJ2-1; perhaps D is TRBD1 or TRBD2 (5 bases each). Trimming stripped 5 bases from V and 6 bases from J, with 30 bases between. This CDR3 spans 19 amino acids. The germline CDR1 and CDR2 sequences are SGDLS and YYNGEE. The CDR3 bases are TGTGCCAGCAGTGTCCGGGACGCAGCCTCCCGAAACGGTTTCAATGAGCAGTTCTTC. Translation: CASSVRDAASRNGFNEQFF. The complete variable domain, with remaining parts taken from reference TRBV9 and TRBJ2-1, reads DSGVTQTPKHLITATGQRVTLRCSPRSGDLSVYWYQQSLDQGLQFLIQYYNGEERAKGNILERFSAQQFPDLHSELNLSSLELGDSALYFCASSVRDAASRNGFNEQFFGPGTRLTVL.

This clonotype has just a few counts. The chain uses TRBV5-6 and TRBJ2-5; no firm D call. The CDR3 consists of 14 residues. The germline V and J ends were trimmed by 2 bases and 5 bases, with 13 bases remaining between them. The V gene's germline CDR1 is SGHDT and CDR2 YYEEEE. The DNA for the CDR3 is TGTGCCAGCAGCTTTCAGGTCTCTCGGGAGACCCAGTACTTC. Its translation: CASSFQVSRETQYF. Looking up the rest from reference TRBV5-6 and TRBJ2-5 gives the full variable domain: DAGVTQSPTHLIKTRGQQVTLRCSPKSGHDTVSWYQQALGQGPQFIFQYYEEEERQRGNFPDRFSGHQFPNYSSELNVNALLLGDSALYLCASSFQVSRETQYFGPGTRLLVL.

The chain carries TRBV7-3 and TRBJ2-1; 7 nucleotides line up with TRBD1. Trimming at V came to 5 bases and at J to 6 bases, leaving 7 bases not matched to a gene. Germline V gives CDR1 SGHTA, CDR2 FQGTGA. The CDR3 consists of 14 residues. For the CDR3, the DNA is TGTGCCAGCAGCCTACAGACAGGGCTCAATGAGCAGTTCTTC. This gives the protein CASSLQTGLNEQFF. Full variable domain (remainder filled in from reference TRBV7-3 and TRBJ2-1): GAGVSQTPSNKVTEKGKYVELRCDPISGHTALYWYRQSLGQGPEFLIYFQGTGAADDSGLPNDRFFAVRPEGSVSTLKIQRTERGDSAVYLCASSLQTGLNEQFFGPGTRLTVL.